The present T cell receptor beta chain was sequenced within a study of T cells in Graves' hyperthyroidism and ophthalmopathy. Study-level results: Most thyroid clonotypes expanded above 0.001 were also detected in blood.

Amplification targeted TCR beta CDR3 regions from RNA transcripts. A set of HTBI primers served as the primers for a first-round RT-PCR of the TCR CDR3. One entry per CDR3 protein, called by TCRdb with MiXCR from the multiplex PCR reads. This table holds 300,000 to 350,000 distinct CDR3 sequences, about 15% found once. This clonotype was detected many times. Its antigen is unidentified. Hyperthyroidism in the patients, aged 18 to 65, was newly diagnosed and under 2 months in duration. Clinicians diagnosed patients from clinical symptoms, serum thyroxine and TRAb, thyroid ultrasound and orbital computed tomography. V was pared by 3 bases and J by 4 bases, with 13 bases of the junction left unmatched. CDR1 and CDR2 (germline): SNHLY, FYNNEI. The CDR3 length is 20 residues.

The sequence was obtained from a woman in her twenties or thirties with Graves' hyperthyroidism. This chain links TRBV2 with TRBJ2-3; 16 nucleotides agree with TRBD2. The sequenced material came from blood. The CDR3 DNA reads as TGTGCCAGCAGTGACCTGGGACTAGCGGGAGGGCCTTCTCTTTCAGATACGCAGTATTTT. It specifies CASSDLGLAGGPSLSDTQYF.